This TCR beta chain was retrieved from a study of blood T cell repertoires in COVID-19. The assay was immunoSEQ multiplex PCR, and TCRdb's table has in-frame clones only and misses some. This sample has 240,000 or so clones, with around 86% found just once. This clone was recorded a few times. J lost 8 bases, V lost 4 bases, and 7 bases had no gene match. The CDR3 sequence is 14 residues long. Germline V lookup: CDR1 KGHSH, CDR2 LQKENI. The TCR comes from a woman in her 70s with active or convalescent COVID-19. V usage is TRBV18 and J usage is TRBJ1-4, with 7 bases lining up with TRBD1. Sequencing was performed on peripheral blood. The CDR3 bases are TGTGCCAGCTCACTCCGGGACAGCAACGAAAAACTGTTTTTT. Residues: CASSLRDSNEKLFF.